One and the same sample provided the 2 T cell receptor beta chains below, sequenced in a study of T cell changes during pregnancy in multiple sclerosis. Measured with immunoSEQ multiplex PCR; TCRdb has only the in-frame clones, and not every one. This table holds about 97,000 clones, about nine tenths found once. Here the sequenced sample was peripheral blood, taken in the second trimester of pregnancy. The receptors were gathered from a female donor in good health, enrolled as a control in a pregnancy study.

This sequence joins TRBV27 and TRBJ2-1; perhaps TRBD1 as D (5 bases). This CDR3 region has 13 residues. Trimming stripped 5 bases from V and 6 bases from J, with 11 bases between. CDR1 is MNHEY, CDR2 SMNVEV, per germline (reference sequence). CDR3 sequence: CASSPYRTNEQFF. Here the CDR3 DNA reads TGTGCCAGCAGTCCCTACAGGACCAATGAGCAGTTCTTC.

The CDR3 here is CASSRVGGSNQPQHF. CDR3 DNA sequence: TGTGCCAGCAGCCGCGTGGGGGGTAGCAATCAGCCCCAGCATTTT. This chain connects TRBV6-5 to TRBJ1-5; weak D call: TRBD1 (5 bases). The CDR3 has 15 residues. The V end was cut by 6 bases, the J end by 0 bases, with 12 bases between. Germline assignment: CDR1 MNHEY and CDR2 SVGAGI.